The 19 T cell receptor beta chains given below trace back to one sample, sequenced in a study of T-cell reconstitution after alpha-beta-depleted transplantation in children. Preparing the TCRbeta library involved the use of unique molecular identifiers. TCRdb processed the PCR reads anew with MiXCR; each CDR3 protein has one entry. The table has around 370,000 distinct CDR3 sequences, approximately 10% seen once; the top ten hold less than 2.5%. The sequenced sample was PBMCs from the stem cell graft donor, obtained from the stem cell graft. These receptors all come from a human donor who donated a stem cell graft to a child with acute lymphoblastic leukemia.

This clonotype was detected many times. The V and J genes are TRBV5-1 and TRBJ2-3, with 11 bases lining up with TRBD2. Germline V gene lookup returns CDR1 SGHRS and CDR2 YFSETQ. The CDR3 runs to 15 residues. Trimming took 2 bases from V and 1 from J; bases not matched to a gene: 0. The CDR3, as DNA: TGCGCCAGCAGCTTACTAGCGGGAGGCACAGATACGCAGTATTTT. Translating gives CASSLLAGGTDTQYF.

The chain recombines TRBV11-2 with TRBJ1-4, with 7 bases that match TRBD1. V was clipped by 5 bases and J by 8 bases; unmatched bases: 29. Germline CDR1 is SGHAT and CDR2 is FQNNGV. The CDR3 has 21 residues. The CDR3 loop is CASSLLLQITGAWGSEEKLFF. The CDR3 DNA sequence: TGTGCCAGCAGCCTACTTCTTCAGATAACAGGGGCTTGGGGTTCGGAAGAAAAACTGTTTTTT.

This clonotype has at least ten counts. The V call is TRBV4-1, the J call TRBJ2-3; 7 bases line up with TRBD1. Per the germline V gene, CDR1 is MGHRA and CDR2 is YSYEKL. This CDR3 is 16 amino acids long. V gave up 4 bases and J gave up 0 bases; unmatched junction bases: 7. The CDR3 region is CASSRYGTASTDTQYF. The CDR3 DNA reads as TGCGCCAGCAGCCGCTACGGGACAGCGAGCACAGATACGCAGTATTTT.

This clonotype is medium-sized in the sample. This chain links TRBV28 with TRBJ1-1; D gene uncertain. This CDR3 spans 13 amino acids. V was cut by 5 bases and J by 2 bases, with 9 bases left in between. From germline, CDR1 is MDHEN and CDR2 SYDVKM. The CDR3 region has the DNA TGTGCCAGCAGTACTAAAGTAAACACTGAAGCTTTCTTT. This gives the protein CASSTKVNTEAFF.

This clonotype came up a few times. The chain couples TRBV28 to TRBJ2-3; D tentatively fits TRBD1 or TRBD2 (5 bases each). This CDR3 spans 15 amino acids. The V gene lost 4 bases and the J gene lost 0 bases, with 11 bases spanning the gap. Per germline, CDR1 MDHEN and CDR2 SYDVKM. CDR3 amino acids: CASSSFGASTDTQYF. The CDR3 DNA sequence: TGTGCCAGCAGTTCCTTCGGGGCTAGCACAGATACGCAGTATTTT. Variable domain in full (rest from reference TRBV28 and TRBJ2-3): DVKVTQSSRYLVKRTGEKVFLECVQDMDHENMFWYRQDPGLGLRLIYFSYDVKMKEKGDIPEGYSVSREKKERFSLILESASTNQTSMYLCASSSFGASTDTQYFGPGTRLTVL.

Only a few counts were recorded for this clonotype. This chain connects TRBV6-4 to TRBJ2-1, with 10 bases lining up with TRBD2. Germline V gene lookup returns CDR1 MRHNA and CDR2 SNTAGT. The length of the CDR3 is 16 residues. Trimming removed 0 bases from V and 6 bases from J; junction bases left unmatched: 5. The CDR3 nucleotides are TGTGCCAGCAGTGACTCGACTAGCGGGTTTATCAATGAGCAGTTCTTC. Its protein is CASSDSTSGFINEQFF.

This clonotype showed up just a few times. V and J are TRBV2 and TRBJ1-1; TRBD1 is a possible D gene (5 bases). The V end lost 7 bases, the J end lost 5 bases, and 20 bases lay between the germline ends. The CDR3 sequence is 15 residues long. Germline loops: CDR1 SNHLY, CDR2 FYNNEI. The CDR3 sequence: CASTPGRLVTTEAFF. CDR3 coding DNA: TGTGCCAGCACCCCGGGACGCCTAGTGACAACTGAAGCTTTCTTT.

This clonotype was observed at least ten times. The gene calls are TRBV11-1 and TRBJ1-5; D might be TRBD1 (5 bases). Trimming left V 2 bases short and J 4 bases short, with 21 bases between. Germline CDR1 and CDR2: SGHAT and FQDESV (reference sequence). The CDR3 contains 18 residues. The CDR3 reads CASSLTYGRQGYNQPQHF. Written as DNA, the CDR3 is TGTGCCAGCAGCTTAACATATGGACGGCAGGGCTATAATCAGCCCCAGCATTTT.

As DNA, the CDR3 is TGTGCCAGTAGTATCAGACAGGGGGCGACCGGGGAGCTGTTTTTT. Translated: CASSIRQGATGELFF. The V gene is TRBV19, the J gene TRBJ2-2, with 10 bases that match TRBD1. The ends lost 3 bases at V and 5 bases at J; junction bases unmatched: 3. The CDR3 runs 15 residues. Germline V gene data show CDR1 as LNHDA and CDR2 as SQIVND (reference sequence).

J is TRBJ1-1 and V is TRBV6-2 or TRBV6-3; the D gene is possibly TRBD1 (6 bases). The CDR3 length is 15 residues. The germline V gene encodes CDR1 MNHEY and CDR2 SVGEGT. Trimming removed 8 bases from V and 6 bases from J, with 22 bases in between. CDR3 nucleotide sequence: TGTGCCAGCCTCCCTCACTGGCAGGGGATCCCTGAAGCTTTCTTT. Protein product: CASLPHWQGIPEAFF.

This clonotype was detected only a few times. The chain uses TRBV12-3 or TRBV12-4 and TRBJ1-4; 8 bases are shared with TRBD1. The CDR3 runs 16 residues. With 6 bases clipped from V and 6 bases from J, the junction kept 12 bases outside the gene matches. The CDR3 sequence is CASSSAWTGTDEKLFF. In DNA, the CDR3 is TGTGCCAGCAGCTCCGCCTGGACAGGGACAGATGAAAAACTGTTTTTT.

This clonotype was detected many times. The chain uses TRBV20-1 and TRBJ2-3; 10 bases align to TRBD2. J was trimmed by 0 bases and V by 4 bases; bases with no gene match: 4. This CDR3 is built from 15 residues. CDR1 and CDR2 (germline): DFQATT, SNEGSKA (reference sequence). The CDR3 loop reads CSANEREGSTDTQYF. The CDR3 DNA follows: TGCAGTGCTAACGAGCGGGAGGGAAGCACAGATACGCAGTATTTT.

This clonotype was detected a few times. The rearrangement uses TRBV20-1 and TRBJ1-2; 8 nucleotides match TRBD1. The CDR3 loop spans 15 amino acids. Germline CDR1 and CDR2: DFQATT and SNEGSKA (reference sequence). Trimming cost V 4 bases and J 1 base; bases outside gene matches: 8. Written as DNA, the CDR3 is TGCAGTGCTACCTACTCCGACAGGGGTAACTATGGCTACACCTTC. It yields the protein CSATYSDRGNYGYTF.

This clonotype was seen at least ten times. This chain connects TRBV9 to TRBJ2-3, with unresolved D. The CDR3 is made up of 16 amino acids. The V and J ends lost 2 bases and 0 bases respectively, with 13 bases between them. In germline, CDR1 is SGDLS, CDR2 YYNGEE. CDR3 sequence reads: CASSVSPGTSTDTQYF. The CDR3 DNA reads TGTGCCAGCAGCGTGTCCCCAGGTACTAGCACAGATACGCAGTATTTT.

This clonotype was picked up one time. A much more abundant neighbour one base away suggests this may be a read error. The J gene is TRBJ2-1, the V gene TRBV5-5; D remains unclear. The CDR3 is 16 amino acids. Germline CDR1 and CDR2: SGHKS and YYEKEE (reference sequence). Trimming left V 1 base short and J 2 bases short, with 13 bases between. The CDR3 protein is CASSLRLHSTYNEQFF. As DNA, the CDR3 is TGTGCCAGCAGCTTGCGTCTTCACAGTACCTACAATGAGCAGTTCTTC.

This clonotype was recorded a few times. The chain recombines TRBV27 with TRBJ1-5; maybe TRBD1 (6 bases). Germline-derived CDR1 and CDR2 are MNHEY and SMNVEV (reference sequence). V lost 8 bases and J 0 bases, leaving 14 bases between the germline ends. This CDR3 comprises 15 residues. CDR3 in amino acids: CASGTGQYSNQPQHF. The CDR3 region has the DNA TGTGCCAGCGGTACAGGGCAATATAGCAATCAGCCCCAGCATTTT.

This clonotype was counted only a few times. The CDR3 DNA sequence: TGTGCCACCAGCAGAGGACTAGCCCAAGAGACCCAGTACTTC. This encodes CATSRGLAQETQYF. This rearrangement joins TRBV15 to TRBJ2-5, with TRBD2 matching 7 bases. Germline CDR1 is LNHNV and CDR2 is YYDKDF (reference sequence). J gave up 1 base and V 1 base, and 0 bases lay outside the gene matches. The CDR3 runs 14 residues.

This clonotype was seen a handful of times. V and J are TRBV10-3 and TRBJ2-3; 8 bases are a match to TRBD2. J gave up 3 bases and V 8 bases, and 7 bases lay outside the gene matches. The CDR3 runs to 14 residues. Germline CDR1 reads ENHRY; CDR2 reads SYGVKD. The CDR3 region has the DNA TGTGCCATCTCTAGCGGGCACCTGACAGATACGCAGTATTTT. Translated, it gives CAISSGHLTDTQYF.

In its sample, this clonotype was seen a few times. V is TRBV20-1 and J is TRBJ2-1; 7 positions agree with TRBD2. The V segment lost 1 base and the J segment 10 bases; nucleotides outside the gene matches: 7. The CDR3 has 13 amino acids. CDR1 is DFQATT and CDR2 is SNEGSKA in the germline V gene (reference sequence). The CDR3 loop reads CSARGGLVPEQFF. CDR3 DNA: TGCAGTGCTAGAGGAGGACTAGTCCCAGAGCAGTTCTTC.